Below, 13 T cell receptor beta chains from the same sample are listed, as sequenced in a study of technical replicates of blood from a few donors. TCRdb's table, derived via immunoSEQ multiplex PCR, lists solely in-frame clones and lacks some. The data show roughly 90,000 clones, 85% to 95% seen once. Material for sequencing was T cells isolated from PBMCs. Receptor source: a human donor in good health.

This clone appeared once. The rearrangement joins TRBV7-9 to TRBJ2-1; 11 bases fit TRBD2. CDR1 is SEHNR, CDR2 FQNEAQ, per germline (reference sequence). The CDR3 consists of 15 residues. The V segment lost 5 bases and the J segment 6 bases; nucleotides outside the gene matches: 6. CDR3 loop: CASSELAGVGNEQFF. The CDR3 region has the DNA TGTGCCAGCAGCGAACTAGCGGGAGTGGGCAATGAGCAGTTCTTC.

The gene calls are TRBV5-4 and TRBJ2-5; D possibly corresponds to TRBD2 (5 bases). V was cut by 2 bases and J by 0 bases, with 20 bases left in between. CDR1 and CDR2 from the germline V gene are SGHNT and YYREEE (reference sequence). This CDR3 spans 18 amino acids. In DNA, the CDR3 is TGTGCCAGCAGCTTCCGGTGGGCGGGTCAGTCGTACCAAGAGACCCAGTACTTC. Amino acids: CASSFRWAGQSYQETQYF.

The genes are TRBV6-5 and TRBJ1-6; D is uncertain. This CDR3 has 13 residues. CDR1 and CDR2 from the germline V gene are MNHEY and SVGAGI. V was clipped by 5 bases and J by 10 bases, with 12 bases between them. CDR3 residues: CASSRSRLSPLHF. The CDR3 DNA reads as TGTGCCAGCAGTCGCTCCCGACTATCACCCCTCCACTTT.

In this sample, this clone turned up a few times. V usage is TRBV2 and J usage is TRBJ2-2; TRBD2 might be the D (6 bases). The V and J ends lost 7 bases and 1 base respectively, with 10 bases between them. CDR1 SNHLY and CDR2 FYNNEI come from the germline V gene. This CDR3 has 14 amino acids. CDR3 loop: CASMGLKNTGELFF. The CDR3 DNA reads as TGTGCCAGCATGGGACTGAAGAACACCGGGGAGCTGTTTTTT.

The chain combines TRBV9 with TRBJ1-3; tentative D call: TRBD1 (6 bases). CDR1 is SGDLS and CDR2 is YYNGEE in the germline V gene. V was trimmed by 0 bases and J by 6 bases, leaving 10 bases between them. The CDR3 spans 14 residues. The CDR3 nucleotides read TGTGCCAGCAGCGTAGCCGCAGGGGTAAACACCATATATTTT. It is translated as CASSVAAGVNTIYF.

V usage is TRBV28 and J usage is TRBJ1-1; D possibly corresponds to TRBD1 (6 bases). The CDR3 contains 16 residues. V lost 8 bases to trimming and J lost 0 bases, with 19 bases between them. Germline assignment: CDR1 MDHEN and CDR2 SYDVKM. CDR3 residues: CASHGTGYPMNTEAFF. Written as DNA, the CDR3 is TGTGCCAGCCATGGTACAGGGTACCCTATGAACACTGAAGCTTTCTTT. The whole variable domain, filled in from reference TRBV28 and TRBJ1-1, reads DVKVTQSSRYLVKRTGEKVFLECVQDMDHENMFWYRQDPGLGLRLIYFSYDVKMKEKGDIPEGYSVSREKKERFSLILESASTNQTSMYLCASHGTGYPMNTEAFFGQGTRLTVV.

The chain recombines TRBV6-5 with TRBJ1-5, with D unclear. The CDR3 runs to 12 residues. Looked up from germline, CDR1 is MNHEY and CDR2 is SVGAGI. V was pared by 8 bases and J by 4 bases, with 9 bases between. CDR3 nucleotide sequence: TGTGCCAGCGGGCTCGGTAATCAGCCCCAGCATTTT. Residues: CASGLGNQPQHF.

The V gene is TRBV5-6, the J gene TRBJ2-5, with 9 bases aligning to TRBD2. V shed 0 bases, J shed 11 bases, and the junction held 14 bases outside the gene matches. Germline V lookup: CDR1 SGHDT, CDR2 YYEEEE. This CDR3 region has 16 residues. The CDR3 bases are TGTGCCAGCAGCTTGGCCGAAGCGGGGGGCTTGGGAGAGCAGTACTTC. As protein: CASSLAEAGGLGEQYF.

The chain combines TRBV20-1 with TRBJ2-1, with 7 bases fitting TRBD2. Germline V lookup: CDR1 DFQATT, CDR2 SNEGSKA (reference sequence). The CDR3 loop spans 11 amino acids. With V trimmed by 6 bases and J by 8 bases, 4 bases remained unmatched. CDR3 sequence (DNA): TGCAGTGCGAGACTAGCCTATGAGCAGTTCTTC. Its translation is CSARLAYEQFF.

The rearrangement uses TRBV4-1 and TRBJ2-3; maybe TRBD2 (6 bases). Germline lookup yields CDR1 MGHRA and CDR2 YSYEKL. With 1 base removed from V and 7 bases from J, the gap between germline ends came to 18 bases. The CDR3 has 16 residues. As DNA, the CDR3 is TGCGCCAGCAGCCAAGTGTTCGGGAGTCAAGGGTATACGCAGTATTTT. Protein: CASSQVFGSQGYTQYF.

Concerning this clone itself: One end of the junction is discordant with germline, which a read error may explain. This chain links TRBV30 with TRBJ1-2, with 9 bases that match TRBD1. The CDR3 sequence is 13 residues long. Germline V lookup: CDR1 GTSNPN, CDR2 SVGIG (reference sequence). The CDR3 DNA reads as TGTGCCTGGAGTGTATTGGGACAGGGAGTTTATCTCTTC. Translated, it gives CAWSVLGQGVYLF.

CDR3 sequence reads: CASSTDRDTEAFF. CDR3 coding DNA: TGTGCCAGCAGTACAGACAGGGACACTGAAGCTTTCTTT. V gene TRBV2 combines with J gene TRBJ1-1; TRBD1 matches at 7 bases. In germline, CDR1 is SNHLY, CDR2 FYNNEI. CDR3 length equals 13 residues. V lost 5 bases, J lost 3 bases, and 3 bases stayed unmatched.

The sample holds one count of this clone. CDR3 region: CASSPQRQETQYF. The CDR3 DNA reads as TGTGCCAGCAGCCCACAACGACAAGAGACCCAGTACTTC. The chain combines TRBV5-4 with TRBJ2-5; D is unresolved. V dropped 4 bases and J dropped 2 bases, with 9 bases sitting between them. The V gene's germline CDR1 is SGHNT and CDR2 YYREEE (reference sequence). This CDR3 spans 13 amino acids.